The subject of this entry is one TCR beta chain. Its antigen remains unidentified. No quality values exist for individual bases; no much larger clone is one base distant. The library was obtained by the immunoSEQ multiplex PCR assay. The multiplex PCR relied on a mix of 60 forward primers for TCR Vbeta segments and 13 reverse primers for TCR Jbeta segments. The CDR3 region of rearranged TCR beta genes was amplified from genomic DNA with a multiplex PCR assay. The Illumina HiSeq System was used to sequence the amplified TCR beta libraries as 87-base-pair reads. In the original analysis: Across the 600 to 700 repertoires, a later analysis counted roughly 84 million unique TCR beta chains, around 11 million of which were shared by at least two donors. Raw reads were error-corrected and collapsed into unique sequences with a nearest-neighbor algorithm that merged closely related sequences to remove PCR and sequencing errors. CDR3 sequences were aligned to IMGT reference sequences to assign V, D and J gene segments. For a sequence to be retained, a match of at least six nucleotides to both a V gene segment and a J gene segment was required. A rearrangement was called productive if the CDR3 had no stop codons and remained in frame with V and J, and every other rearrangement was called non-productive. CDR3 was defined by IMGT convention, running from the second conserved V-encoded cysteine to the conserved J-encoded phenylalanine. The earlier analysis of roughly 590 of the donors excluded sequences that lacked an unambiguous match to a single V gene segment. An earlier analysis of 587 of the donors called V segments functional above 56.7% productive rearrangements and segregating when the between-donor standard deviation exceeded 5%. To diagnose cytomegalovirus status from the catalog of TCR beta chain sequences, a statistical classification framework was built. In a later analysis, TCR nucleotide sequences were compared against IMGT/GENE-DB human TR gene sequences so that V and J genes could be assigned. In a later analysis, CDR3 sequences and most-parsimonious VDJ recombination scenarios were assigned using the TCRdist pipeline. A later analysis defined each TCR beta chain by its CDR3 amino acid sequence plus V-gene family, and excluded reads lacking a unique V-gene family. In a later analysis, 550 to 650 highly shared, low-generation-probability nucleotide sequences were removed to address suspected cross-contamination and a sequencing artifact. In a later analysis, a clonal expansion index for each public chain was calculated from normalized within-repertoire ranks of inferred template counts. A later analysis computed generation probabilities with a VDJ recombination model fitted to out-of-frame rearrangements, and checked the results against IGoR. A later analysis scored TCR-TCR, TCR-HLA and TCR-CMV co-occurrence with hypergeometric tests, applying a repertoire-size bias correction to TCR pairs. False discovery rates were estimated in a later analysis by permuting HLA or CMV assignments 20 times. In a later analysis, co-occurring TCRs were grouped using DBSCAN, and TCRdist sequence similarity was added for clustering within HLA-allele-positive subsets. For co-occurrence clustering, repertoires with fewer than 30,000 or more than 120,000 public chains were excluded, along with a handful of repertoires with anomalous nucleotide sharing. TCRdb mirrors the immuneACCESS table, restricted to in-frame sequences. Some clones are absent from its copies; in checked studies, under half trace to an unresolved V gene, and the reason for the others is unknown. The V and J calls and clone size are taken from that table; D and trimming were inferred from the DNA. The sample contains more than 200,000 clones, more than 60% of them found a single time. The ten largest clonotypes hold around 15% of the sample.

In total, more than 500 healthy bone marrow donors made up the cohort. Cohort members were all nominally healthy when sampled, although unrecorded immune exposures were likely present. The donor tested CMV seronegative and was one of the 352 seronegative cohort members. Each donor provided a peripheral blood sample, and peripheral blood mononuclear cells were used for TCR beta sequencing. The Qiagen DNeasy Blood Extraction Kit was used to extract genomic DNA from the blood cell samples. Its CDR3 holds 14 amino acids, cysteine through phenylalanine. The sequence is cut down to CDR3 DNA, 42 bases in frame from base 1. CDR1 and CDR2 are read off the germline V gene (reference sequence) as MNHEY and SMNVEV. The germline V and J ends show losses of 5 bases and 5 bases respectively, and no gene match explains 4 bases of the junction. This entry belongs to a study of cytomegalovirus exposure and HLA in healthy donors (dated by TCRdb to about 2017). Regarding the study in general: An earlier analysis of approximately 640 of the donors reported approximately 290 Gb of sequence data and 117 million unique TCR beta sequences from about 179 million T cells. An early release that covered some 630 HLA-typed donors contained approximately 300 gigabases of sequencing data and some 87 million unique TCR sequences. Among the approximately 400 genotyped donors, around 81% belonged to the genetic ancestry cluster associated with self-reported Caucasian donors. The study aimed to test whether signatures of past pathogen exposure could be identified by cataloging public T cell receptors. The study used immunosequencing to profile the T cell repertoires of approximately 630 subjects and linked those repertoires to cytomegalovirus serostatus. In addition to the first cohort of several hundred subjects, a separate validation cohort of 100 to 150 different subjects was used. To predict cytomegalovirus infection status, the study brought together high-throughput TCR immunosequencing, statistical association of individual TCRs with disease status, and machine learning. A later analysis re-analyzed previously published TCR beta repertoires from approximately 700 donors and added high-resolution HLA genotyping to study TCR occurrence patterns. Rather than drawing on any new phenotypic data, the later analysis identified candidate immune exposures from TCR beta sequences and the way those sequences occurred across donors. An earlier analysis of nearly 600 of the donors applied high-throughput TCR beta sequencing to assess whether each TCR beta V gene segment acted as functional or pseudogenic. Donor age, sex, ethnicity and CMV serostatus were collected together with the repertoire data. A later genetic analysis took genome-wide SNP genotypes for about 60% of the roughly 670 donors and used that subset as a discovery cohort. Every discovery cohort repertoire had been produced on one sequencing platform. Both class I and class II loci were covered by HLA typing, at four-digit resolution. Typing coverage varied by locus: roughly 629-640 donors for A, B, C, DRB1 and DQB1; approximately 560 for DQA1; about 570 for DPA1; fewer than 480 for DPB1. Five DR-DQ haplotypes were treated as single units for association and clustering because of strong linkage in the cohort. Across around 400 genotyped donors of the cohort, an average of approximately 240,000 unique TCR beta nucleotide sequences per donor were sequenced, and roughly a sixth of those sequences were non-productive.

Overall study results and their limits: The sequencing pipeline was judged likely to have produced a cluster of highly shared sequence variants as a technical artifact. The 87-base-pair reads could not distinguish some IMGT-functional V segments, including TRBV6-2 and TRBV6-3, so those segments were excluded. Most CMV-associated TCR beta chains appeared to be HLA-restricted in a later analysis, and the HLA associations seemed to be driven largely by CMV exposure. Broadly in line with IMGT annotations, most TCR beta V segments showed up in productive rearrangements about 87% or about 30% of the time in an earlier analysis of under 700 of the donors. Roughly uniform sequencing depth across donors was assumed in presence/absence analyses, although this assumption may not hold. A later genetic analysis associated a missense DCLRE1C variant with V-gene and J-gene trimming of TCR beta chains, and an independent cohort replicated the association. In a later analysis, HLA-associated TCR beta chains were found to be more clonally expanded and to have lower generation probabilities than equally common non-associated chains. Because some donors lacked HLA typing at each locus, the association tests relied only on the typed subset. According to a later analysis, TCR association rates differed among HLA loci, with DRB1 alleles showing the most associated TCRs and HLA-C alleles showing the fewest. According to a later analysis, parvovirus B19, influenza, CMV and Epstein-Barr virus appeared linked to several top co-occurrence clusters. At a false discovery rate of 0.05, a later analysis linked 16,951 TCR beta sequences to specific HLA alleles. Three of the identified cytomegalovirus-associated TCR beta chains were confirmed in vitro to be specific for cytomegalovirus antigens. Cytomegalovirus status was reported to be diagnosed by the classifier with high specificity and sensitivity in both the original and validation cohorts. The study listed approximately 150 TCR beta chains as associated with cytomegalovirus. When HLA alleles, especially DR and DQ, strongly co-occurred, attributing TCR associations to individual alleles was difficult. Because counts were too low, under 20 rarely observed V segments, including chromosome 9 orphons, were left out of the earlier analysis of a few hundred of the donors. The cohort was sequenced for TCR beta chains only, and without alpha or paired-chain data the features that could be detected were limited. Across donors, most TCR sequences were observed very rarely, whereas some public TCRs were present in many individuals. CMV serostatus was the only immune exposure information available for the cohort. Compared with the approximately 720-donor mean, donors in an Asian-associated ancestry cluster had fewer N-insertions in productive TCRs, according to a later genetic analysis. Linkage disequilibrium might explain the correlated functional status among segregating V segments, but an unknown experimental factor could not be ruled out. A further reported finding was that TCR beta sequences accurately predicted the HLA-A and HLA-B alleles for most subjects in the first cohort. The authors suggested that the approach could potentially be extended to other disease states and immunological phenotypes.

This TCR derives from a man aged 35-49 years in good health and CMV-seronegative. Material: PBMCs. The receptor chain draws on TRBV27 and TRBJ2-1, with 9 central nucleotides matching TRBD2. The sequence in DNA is TGTGCCAGCAGTCTTAGCGGGAGTCACAATGAGCAGTTCTTC. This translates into CASSLSGSHNEQFF.